This TCR beta chain was observed in a study of vaccination and CD4 T cells after COVID-19. CDR1 SGHTA and CDR2 FQGTGA come from the germline V gene. CDR3 length equals 15 residues. J gave up 6 bases and V 2 bases, and 4 bases lay outside the gene matches. In regard to this clonotype: Its antigen is as yet unknown.

Documented treatment: approximately 9-day PBMC culture with coronavirus spike peptide pools or control peptides (ViraFEST assay). Cultured CD4+ T cell DNA underwent sequencing with the Oncomine TCR Beta short-read assay. TCRdb called the PCR reads again in MiXCR, with one record for every CDR3 protein. The sample shows approximately 20,000 distinct CDR3 sequences, around two fifths of them seen only once. This chain uses TRBV7-3 with TRBJ2-2; 9 nucleotides line up with TRBD1. This receptor was obtained from a human donor with COVID-19. What was sequenced was cultured CD4+ T cells from blood. The CDR3 DNA follows: TGTGCCAGCAGCTTATTTACAGGGGGCTCCGGGGAGCTGTTTTTT. This gives the protein CASSLFTGGSGELFF.